The present T cell receptor beta chain was sequenced within a study of post-analysis software for immune sequencing data. Findings and limits, study-wide: Included in a set of several TRBV segments more frequent in patients than controls were TRBV5-6, TRBV5-1 and TRBV20-1. Relative to controls, patients with multiple sclerosis showed significantly lower normalized Chao1 diversity.

Comment on this clonotype: The antigen is not known.

The CDR3 spans 18 residues. V gave up 0 bases and J gave up 0 bases, with 17 bases separating them. Libraries were made from TCR beta cDNA, and they carried unique molecular identifiers. One entry per CDR3 protein, called by TCRdb with MiXCR from the PCR reads. The data contain roughly 410,000 distinct CDR3 sequences, about a third of them singletons. The V and J genes are TRBV12-3 or TRBV12-4 and TRBJ1-1; D may be TRBD1 (5 bases). Sequencing used blood. The TCR sequence derives from a girl under 18 with multiple sclerosis. The CDR3 protein is CASSLAGDPDAMNTEAFF. The CDR3 bases are TGTGCCAGCAGTTTAGCAGGGGACCCAGACGCAATGAACACTGAAGCTTTCTTT.